Listed here are 10 T cell receptor beta chains from one sample, sequenced in a study of spatial heterogeneity in lung cancer (dated by TCRdb to 2018 to 2020). What the study reported, not specific to this receptor: The tumor nonsynonymous mutation count correlated with the number of expanded alpha and beta TCRs within the tumor.

Read against the paper, the sample's time point label means: sample taken at primary tumor resection. These TCRs are of unknown antigen specificity. Library method: 5' RACE. Sequencer: NextSeq 500. The public reads were reanalyzed by TCRdb: fastp trimming at Q25, MiXCR alignment, in-frame beta chains only. Rows matching on CDR3 protein sequence are summarized as one entry with the most common DNA and genes. Here the sample has 5,000 or so distinct CDR3 sequences; less than 35% occur a single time. The biggest ten clones account for 26% of the sample. The sample here was lung tumor tissue, taken at surgery. The receptors stem from a female donor with early-stage non-small cell lung cancer.

In its sample, this clonotype ranks as medium-sized. This chain connects TRBV5-1 to TRBJ2-5; 14 bases agree with TRBD2. The CDR3 spans 16 residues. Germline assignment: CDR1 SGHRS and CDR2 YFSETQ. V trimming: 4 bases; J trimming: 5 bases; junction bases outside the gene matches: 7. CDR3 residues: CASSTTSGGVSETQYF. In DNA, the CDR3 is TGCGCCAGCAGCACGACTAGCGGGGGGGTATCGGAGACCCAGTACTTC.

The chain is built from TRBV29-1 and TRBJ2-1, with TRBD2 matching 7 bases. V shed 7 bases and J 1 base; nucleotides not matched to a gene: 10. Germline CDR1 reads SQVTM; CDR2 reads ANQGSEA. The CDR3 runs to 15 residues. The chain's CDR3 is CSARPRRESYNEQFF. CDR3 DNA sequence: TGCAGCGCCCGACCCCGGCGGGAGTCCTACAATGAGCAGTTCTTC.

The CDR3 bases are TGCAGTGCTAGTTTCACTAGCGGAAATGAGCAGTTCTTC. This gives the protein CSASFTSGNEQFF. The rearrangement uses TRBV20-1 and TRBJ2-1, with 8 bases that match TRBD2. The CDR3 consists of 13 residues. V was pared by 3 bases and J by 7 bases, with 5 bases of the junction left unmatched. Germline values: CDR1 DFQATT, CDR2 SNEGSKA (reference sequence).

This clonotype is labeled as medium-sized (0.01 to 0.1%). The chain combines TRBV27 with TRBJ2-1, with D maybe TRBD1 (6 bases). The length of the CDR3 is 14 residues. Germline V gene sequence: CDR1 MNHEY, CDR2 SMNVEV (reference sequence). V was clipped by 5 bases and J by 6 bases, with 14 bases between them. CDR3: CASSLQGSINEQFF. DNA for the CDR3: TGTGCCAGCAGTCTACAGGGCTCAATCAATGAGCAGTTCTTC.

The table lists this clonotype with many counts. The CDR3: CASSIKVATEAFF. The CDR3 DNA reads TGTGCCAGCAGCATCAAGGTGGCCACTGAAGCTTTCTTT. The rearrangement uses TRBV28 and TRBJ1-1; D is ambiguous. CDR1 MDHEN and CDR2 SYDVKM come from the germline V gene. The CDR3 extends over 13 amino acids. Trimming took 6 bases from V and 4 from J, leaving 12 bases between them.

Ten or more counts support this clonotype. The V call is TRBV2, the J call TRBJ2-3; D not resolved. CDR1 and CDR2 from the germline V gene are SNHLY and FYNNEI. The CDR3 has 11 amino acids. Trimming removed 2 bases at V and 6 bases at J, with 3 bases between. CDR3 loop: CASSELDTQYF. CDR3 nucleotides: TGTGCCAGCAGTGAATTGGATACGCAGTATTTT.

In this sample, this clonotype turned up once. The genes are TRBV11-2 and TRBJ1-4, with 7 bases aligning to TRBD1. Germline V lookup: CDR1 SGHAT, CDR2 FQNNGV. This CDR3 is 14 amino acids long. V shed 5 bases, J shed 8 bases, and the junction held 8 bases outside the gene matches. The CDR3 loop reads CASSPGTVGEKLFF. The CDR3 DNA reads TGTGCCAGCAGCCCCGGGACAGTGGGCGAAAAACTGTTTTTT.

Relative to its sample, this clonotype is medium-sized. CDR3 sequence reads: CASSLPGPRLHEQYF. The CDR3 bases are TGTGCCAGCAGCTTACCCGGACCCCGACTCCACGAGCAGTACTTC. The rearrangement joins TRBV7-6 to TRBJ2-7; D uncertain. V was shortened by 2 bases and J by 5 bases, with 16 bases between the two germline ends. Germline V gene sequence: CDR1 SGHVS, CDR2 FNYEAQ. The CDR3 covers 15 residues.

This clonotype qualifies as medium-sized. V is TRBV7-2 and J is TRBJ1-2, with D uncertain. V was pared by 1 base and J by 2 bases, with 11 bases between. The germline CDR1 and CDR2 sequences are SGHTA and FQGNSA. The CDR3 extends over 15 amino acids. The CDR3 loop is CASSLDLGRNYGYTF. The CDR3 DNA follows: TGTGCCAGCAGCTTAGATTTGGGAAGAAACTATGGCTACACCTTC.

V is TRBV18 and J is TRBJ2-1, with 12 bases matching TRBD1. The CDR3 consists of 16 residues. Germline values: CDR1 KGHSH, CDR2 LQKENI. V gave up 3 bases and J gave up 2 bases; unmatched junction bases: 2. This CDR3 is CASSPGDRGPYNEQFF. DNA for the CDR3: TGTGCCAGCTCACCGGGGGACAGGGGGCCCTACAATGAGCAGTTCTTC.